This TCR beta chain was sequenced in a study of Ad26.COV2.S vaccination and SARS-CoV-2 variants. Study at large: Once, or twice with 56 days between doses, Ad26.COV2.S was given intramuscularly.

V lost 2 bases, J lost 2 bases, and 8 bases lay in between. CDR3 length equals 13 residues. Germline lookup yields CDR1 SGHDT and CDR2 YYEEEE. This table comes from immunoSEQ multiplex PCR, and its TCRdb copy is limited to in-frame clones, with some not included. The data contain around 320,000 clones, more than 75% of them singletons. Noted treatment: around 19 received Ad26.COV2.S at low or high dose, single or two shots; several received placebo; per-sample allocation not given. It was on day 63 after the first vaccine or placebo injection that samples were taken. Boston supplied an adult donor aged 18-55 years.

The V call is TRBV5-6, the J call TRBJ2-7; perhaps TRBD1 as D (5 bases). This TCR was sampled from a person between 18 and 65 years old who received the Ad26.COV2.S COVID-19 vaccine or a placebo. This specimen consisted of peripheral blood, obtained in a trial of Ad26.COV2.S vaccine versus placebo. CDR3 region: CASSLGAAYEQYF. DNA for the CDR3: TGTGCCAGCAGCTTAGGGGCCGCCTACGAGCAGTACTTC.